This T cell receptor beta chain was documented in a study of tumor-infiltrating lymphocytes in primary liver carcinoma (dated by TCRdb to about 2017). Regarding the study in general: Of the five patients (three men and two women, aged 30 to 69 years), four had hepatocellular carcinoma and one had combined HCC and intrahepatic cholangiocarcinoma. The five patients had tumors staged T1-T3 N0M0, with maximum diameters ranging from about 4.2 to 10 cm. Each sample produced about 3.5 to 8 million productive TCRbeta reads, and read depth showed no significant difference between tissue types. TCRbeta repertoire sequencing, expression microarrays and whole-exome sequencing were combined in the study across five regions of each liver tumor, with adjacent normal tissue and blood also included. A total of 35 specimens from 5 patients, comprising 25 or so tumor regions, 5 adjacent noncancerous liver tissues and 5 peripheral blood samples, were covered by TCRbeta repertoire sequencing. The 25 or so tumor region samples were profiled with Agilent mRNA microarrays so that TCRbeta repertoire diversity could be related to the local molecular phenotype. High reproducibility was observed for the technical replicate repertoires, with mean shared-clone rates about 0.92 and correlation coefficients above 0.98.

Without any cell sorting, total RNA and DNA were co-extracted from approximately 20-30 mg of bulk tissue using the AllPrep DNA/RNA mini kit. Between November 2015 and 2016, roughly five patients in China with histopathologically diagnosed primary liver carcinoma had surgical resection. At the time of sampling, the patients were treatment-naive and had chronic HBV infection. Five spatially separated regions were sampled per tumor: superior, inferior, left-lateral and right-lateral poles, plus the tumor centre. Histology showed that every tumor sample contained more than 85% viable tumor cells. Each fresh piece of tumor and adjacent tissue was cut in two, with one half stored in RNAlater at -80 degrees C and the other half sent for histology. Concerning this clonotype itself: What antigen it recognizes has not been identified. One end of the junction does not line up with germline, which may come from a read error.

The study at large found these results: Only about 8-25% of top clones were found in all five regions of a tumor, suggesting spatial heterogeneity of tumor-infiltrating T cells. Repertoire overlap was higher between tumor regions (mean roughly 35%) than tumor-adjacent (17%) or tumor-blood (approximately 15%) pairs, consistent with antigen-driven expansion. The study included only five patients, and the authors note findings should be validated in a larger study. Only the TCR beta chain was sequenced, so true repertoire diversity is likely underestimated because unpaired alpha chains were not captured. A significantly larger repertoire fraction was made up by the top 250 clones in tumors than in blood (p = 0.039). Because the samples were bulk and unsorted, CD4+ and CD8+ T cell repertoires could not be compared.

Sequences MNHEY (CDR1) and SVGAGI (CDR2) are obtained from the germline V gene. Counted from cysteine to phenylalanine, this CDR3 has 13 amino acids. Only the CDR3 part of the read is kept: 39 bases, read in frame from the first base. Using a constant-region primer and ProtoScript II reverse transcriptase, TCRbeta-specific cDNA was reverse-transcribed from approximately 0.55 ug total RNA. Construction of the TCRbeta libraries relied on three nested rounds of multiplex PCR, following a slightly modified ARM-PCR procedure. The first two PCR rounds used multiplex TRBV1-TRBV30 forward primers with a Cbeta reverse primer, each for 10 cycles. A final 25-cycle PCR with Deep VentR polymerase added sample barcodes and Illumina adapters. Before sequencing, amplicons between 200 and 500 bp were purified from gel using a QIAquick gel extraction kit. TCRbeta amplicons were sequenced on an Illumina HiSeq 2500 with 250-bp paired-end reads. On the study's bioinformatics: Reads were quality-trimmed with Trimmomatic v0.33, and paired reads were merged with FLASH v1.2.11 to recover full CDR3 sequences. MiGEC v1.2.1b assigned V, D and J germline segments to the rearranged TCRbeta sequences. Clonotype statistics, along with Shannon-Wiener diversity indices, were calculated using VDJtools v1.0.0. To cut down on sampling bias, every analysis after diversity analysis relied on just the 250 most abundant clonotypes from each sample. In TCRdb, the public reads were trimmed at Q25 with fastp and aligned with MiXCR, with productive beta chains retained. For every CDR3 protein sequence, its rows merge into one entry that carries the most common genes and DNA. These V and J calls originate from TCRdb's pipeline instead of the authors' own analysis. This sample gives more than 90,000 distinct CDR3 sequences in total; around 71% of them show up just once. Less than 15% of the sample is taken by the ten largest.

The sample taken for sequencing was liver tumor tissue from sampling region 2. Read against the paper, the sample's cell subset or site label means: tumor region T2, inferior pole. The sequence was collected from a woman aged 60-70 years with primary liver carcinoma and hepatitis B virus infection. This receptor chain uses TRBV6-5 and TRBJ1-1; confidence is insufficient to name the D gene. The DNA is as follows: TGTGCCAGCAGCTTAGGACGGAGCACTGAAGCTTCCTTT. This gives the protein CASSLGRSTEASF.